The clone carrying this T cell receptor beta chain was detected many times. A sample-barcoded 5' primer and a J-beta primer mix were used in a second PCR of roughly 7 to 12 cycles. TCRdb independently ran MiXCR on the 5' RACE reads; one entry per CDR3 protein. Among about 930,000 distinct CDR3 sequences listed, 25% to 35% were seen once. This specimen comes from a study of blood T cells in healthy people across ages. This CDR3 has 15 residues. Germline CDR1 is LGHDT and CDR2 is YNNKEL (reference sequence). Losses at the gene ends were 4 bases for V and 10 bases for J; bases not matched to a gene: 12. These same data were also listed under a study on T cells of mothers and their children.

The specimen sequenced was blood. The rearrangement uses TRBV3-1 and TRBJ2-7; 11 bases are shared with TRBD1. This TCR came from a woman in her thirties or forties in good health. The CDR3, as DNA: TGTGCCAGCAGCCCGCGAATCGGGACAGGGGGATCCCAGTACTTC. Amino acids: CASSPRIGTGGSQYF.